This is a list of T cell receptor beta chains from one sample in a study of sequential checkpoint blockade in melanoma. Assay: immunoSEQ multiplex PCR; the TCRdb copy retains only in-frame clones and omits some. Of over 15,000 clones in the sample, around three fifths were seen once. This specimen was CD8+ T cells sorted from blood (inferred from file names), taken from a patient given nivolumab and ipilimumab in sequence. Every receptor here comes from a human donor with melanoma. Each CDR3 is given with its conserved first and last residue. The D gene is left open where the match is weak. Clone size, where shown, is once, few, many, or a class for clones that have expanded.

J gene,clone size,V gene,D gene,CDR3 DNA,CDR3 protein
TRBJ1-1,.,TRBV30,.,TGTGCCTGGAGTCTGGACAGCAACACTGAAGCTTTCTTT,CAWSLDSNTEAFF
TRBJ2-7,.,TRBV9,TRBD1,TGTGCCAGCAGCCCGACAGGGGGCCCCTCCGAGCAGTACTTC,CASSPTGGPSEQYF
TRBJ2-7,few,TRBV2,TRBD1,TGTGCCAGCAGTGCCACCGGGACAGGGGGGAGTGAGCAGTACTTC,CASSATGTGGSEQYF
TRBJ2-7,.,TRBV28,.,TGTGCCAGCGTCCCCAGTATCAGCTACGAGCAGTACTTC,CASVPSISYEQYF
TRBJ1-5,.,TRBV7-9,TRBD1,TGTGCCAGCAGCCCGGACAGGGATAGCAATCAGCCCCAGCATTTT,CASSPDRDSNQPQHF
TRBJ2-7,.,TRBV2,.,TGTGCCAGCAGTGAAGCCCAGGGGATCACCTACGAGCAGTACTTC,CASSEAQGITYEQYF
TRBJ2-7,few,TRBV2,.,TGTGCCAGCAGCTTGGGAGTCAGCAGTACCTACGAGCAGTACTTC,CASSLGVSSTYEQYF
TRBJ1-2,.,TRBV15,.,TGTGCCACCAGCAGAGATCGGGAGGTAGCCTATGGCTACACCTTC,CATSRDREVAYGYTF
TRBJ2-7,few,TRBV27,.,TGTGCCAGCAGTTTTGCCAGCTCCTACGAGCAGTACTTC,CASSFASSYEQYF
TRBJ2-7,.,TRBV27,.,TGTGCCAGCAGTTTACGAGGGCCCTACGAGCAGTACTTC,CASSLRGPYEQYF
TRBJ2-7,once,TRBV29-1,.,TGCAGCGTACGGGTCTCCTACGAGCAGTACTTC,CSVRVSYEQYF
TRBJ1-2,.,TRBV27,TRBD1,TGTGCCAGCAGTTTATTCGGACAGGGTGATCGGGATGGCTACACCTTC,CASSLFGQGDRDGYTF
TRBJ1-1,.,TRBV7-6,.,TGTGCCAGCAGCGGAAAGGATGTCGGAGACACTGAAGCTTTCTTT,CASSGKDVGDTEAFF
TRBJ2-7,few,TRBV2,.,TGTGCCAGCAGCTCCCTCTACGAGCAGTACTTC,CASSSLYEQYF
TRBJ2-7,few,TRBV6-1,.,TGTGCCAGCACCCCCCTCAGCGGCTCCTACGAGCAGTACTTC,CASTPLSGSYEQYF
TRBJ2-7,.,TRBV5-6,.,TGTGCCAGCAGCTCCCTTTACGAGCAGTACTTC,CASSSLYEQYF
TRBJ2-7,.,TRBV11-1,TRBD2,TGTGCCAGCAGCTTAAACCGACTAGCGGGATTGCCCTACGAGCAGTACTTC,CASSLNRLAGLPYEQYF
TRBJ1-4,.,TRBV15,.,TGTGCCACCAGCTCAAACGGAGCAACTAATGAAAAACTGTTTTTT,CATSSNGATNEKLFF
TRBJ1-1,few,TRBV28,.,TGTGCCAGCAGTTTAGATGAGGGGGGGACTGAAGCTTTCTTT,CASSLDEGGTEAFF
TRBJ2-1,.,TRBV30,.,TGTGCCTGGATAGCGTGGGAGAGATTATACAATGAGCAGTTCTTC,CAWIAWERLYNEQFF
TRBJ1-5,.,TRBV27,TRBD1,TGTGCCAGCAGACCCAAGGGACAGGGAACTTATAGCAATCAGCCCCAGCATTTT,CASRPKGQGTYSNQPQHF
TRBJ1-5,.,TRBV19,.,TGTGCCTCGCGGGGGGGGAATCAGCCCCAGCATTTT,CASRGGNQPQHF
TRBJ2-7,.,TRBV27,TRBD1,TGTGCCAGCAGTTTATTGGGGACAGGGGGGTCTTACGAGCAGTACTTC,CASSLLGTGGSYEQYF
TRBJ1-2,medium-sized,TRBV18,.,TGTGCCAGCTCCCCGGGGACACCCTATGGCTACACCTTC,CASSPGTPYGYTF
TRBJ2-1,few,TRBV6-6,.,TGTGCCAGCAGTTCAGGGTACAATGAGCAGTTCTTC,CASSSGYNEQFF
TRBJ2-7,.,TRBV5-4,TRBD1,TGTGCCAGCAGCTCTACAGGGGGAAATCACTACGAGCAGTACTTC,CASSSTGGNHYEQYF
TRBJ1-1,large,TRBV27,TRBD1,TGTGCCAGCAGTTTGGAGGGGGCACCTAACACTGAAGCTTTCTTT,CASSLEGAPNTEAFF